This T cell receptor (beta chain) was identified during a study of T cells after posttransplantation cyclophosphamide. Broader study findings: Recipient CMV seropositivity and CMV reactivation strongly tracked TRB clonality. Later blood repertoires were often dominated by clones from the donor CD8+ memory compartment.

Many counts were recorded for this clone. Its antigen is undetermined. On the day of bone marrow donation, the related graft donor provided peripheral blood. Assay used: immunoSEQ multiplex PCR; TCRdb lists only in-frame clones, some missing. The sample yields roughly 41,000 clones, without any singletons. The sequence was obtained from a man aged 30-40 years in good health and a related stem cell transplant donor. Source material: PBMCs.

CDR3: CASSIASGTYEQYF. CDR3 DNA sequence: TGTGCCAGTAGTATTGCTAGCGGGACCTACGAGCAGTACTTC. The chain links TRBV19 to TRBJ2-7; the match to TRBD2 covers 9 bases. With 3 bases clipped from V and 2 bases from J, the junction kept 2 bases outside the gene matches. The CDR3 length is 14 residues. CDR1 and CDR2 from the germline V gene are LNHDA and SQIVND (reference sequence).